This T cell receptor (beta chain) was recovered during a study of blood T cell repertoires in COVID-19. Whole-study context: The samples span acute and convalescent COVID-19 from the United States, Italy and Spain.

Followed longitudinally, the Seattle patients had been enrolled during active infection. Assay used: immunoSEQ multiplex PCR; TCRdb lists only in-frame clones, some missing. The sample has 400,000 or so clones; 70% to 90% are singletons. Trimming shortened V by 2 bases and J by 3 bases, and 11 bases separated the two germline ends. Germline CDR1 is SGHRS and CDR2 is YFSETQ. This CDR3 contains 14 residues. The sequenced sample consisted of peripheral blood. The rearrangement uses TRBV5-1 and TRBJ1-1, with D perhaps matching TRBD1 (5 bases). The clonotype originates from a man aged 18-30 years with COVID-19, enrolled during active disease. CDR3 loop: CASSFGGGDTEAFF. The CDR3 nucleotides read TGCGCCAGCAGCTTTGGGGGAGGAGACACTGAAGCTTTCTTT.